This TCR beta chain was captured in a study of blood T cells in healthy people across ages. Findings and limits, study-wide: Long-lived donors had more naive CD4+ cells and higher diversity than aged donors. Diversity of TCR beta per million T cells declined in a roughly linear way with age.

This clonotype was seen a handful of times. Its antigen is not known. At one of its ends the junction is not consistent with the germline gene, which may arise from a read error. CDR1 is MGHRA and CDR2 is YSYEKL in the germline V gene. This CDR3 spans 18 amino acids. Samples had at least 6.5 million PBMCs isolated from them. Combining a sample-barcoded 5' primer with a J-beta primer mix, a second PCR ran for roughly 7 to 11 cycles. Using its own MiXCR run on the 5' RACE reads, TCRdb lists one record per CDR3 protein. The data hold 1.5 million to 2 million distinct CDR3 sequences, with approximately 28% observed a single time.

The V and J genes are TRBV4-1 and TRBJ2-6; the match to TRBD2 covers 14 bases. Sequencing was performed on blood. The sequence was obtained from a woman in her twenties or thirties in good health. The CDR3 loop is CAGSQTSGGGSGANVLTF. DNA of the CDR3: TGCGCCGGCAGCCAGACTAGCGGGGGGGGCTCTGGGGCCAACGTCCTGACTTTC.